A selection of T cell receptor beta chains follows, all from one sample in a study of blood T cell repertoires in COVID-19. The protocol was immunoSEQ multiplex PCR, while the TCRdb copy is restricted to in-frame clones and leaves out a portion. The sample records about 83,000 clones, 86% being singletons. Sequenced material: peripheral blood. These receptors all stem from a woman older than 75 in a cohort sampled during active or convalescent COVID-19. Each CDR3 is given with its conserved first and last residue. The D gene is left open where the match is weak. For some rows the clone size is stated as once, few or many, or as a class when expanded; others skip it.

j_call | d_call | v_call | clone_size | cdr3_length | cdr3_aa | cdr3_nt
TRBJ1-4 | . | TRBV19 | . | 15 | CASSIGQGNGEKLFF | TGTGCCAGTAGTATTGGTCAGGGTAACGGTGAAAAACTGTTTTTT
TRBJ2-7 | . | TRBV6-2/TRBV6-3 | . | 13 | CASSYSSRDEQYF | TGTGCCAGCAGTTACTCAAGTCGGGACGAGCAGTACTTC
TRBJ1-2 | TRBD1 | TRBV5-6 | . | 14 | CASSFLDRNYGYTF | TGTGCCAGCAGCTTTTTGGACAGGAACTATGGCTACACCTTC
TRBJ1-1 | . | TRBV5-6 | . | 12 | CASSWGDTEAFF | TGTGCCAGCAGCTGGGGGGACACTGAAGCTTTCTTT
TRBJ2-3 | TRBD1 | TRBV5-4 | . | 15 | CASSNEGGRTDTQYF | TGTGCCAGCAGCAATGAAGGGGGCCGCACAGATACGCAGTATTTT
TRBJ2-5 | . | TRBV15 | . | 15 | CATSRDPTSQETQYF | TGTGCCACCAGCAGAGATCCGACTAGCCAAGAGACCCAGTACTTC
TRBJ1-2 | TRBD1 | TRBV7-8 | . | 16 | CASSFDTGGQYGGYTF | TGTGCCAGCAGCTTCGATACAGGGGGCCAATATGGAGGCTACACCTTC
TRBJ2-5 | TRBD1 | TRBV28 | . | 14 | CASSLTGQGETQYF | TGTGCCAGCAGTTTAACGGGACAGGGGGAGACCCAGTACTTC
TRBJ1-4 | . | TRBV9 | once | 14 | CASSVDILNEKLFF | TGTGCCAGCAGCGTGGACATCCTCAATGAAAAACTGTTTTTT
TRBJ2-5 | . | TRBV6-6 | . | 15 | CASSYLTGSQETQYF | TGTGCCAGCAGTTACCTAACAGGGTCCCAAGAGACCCAGTACTTC
TRBJ1-5 | . | TRBV28 | . | 17 | CASKTSGGTWINQPQHF | TGTGCCAGCAAAACCTCCGGGGGGACTTGGATCAATCAGCCCCAGCATTTT
TRBJ1-2 | . | TRBV24-1 | . | 14 | CATKAGDKGYGYTF | TGTGCCACCAAAGCAGGGGATAAAGGCTATGGCTACACCTTC
TRBJ1-5 | . | TRBV12-5 | . | 14 | CASGLVNANQPQHF | TGTGCTAGTGGTTTGGTGAACGCGAATCAGCCCCAGCATTTT
TRBJ2-2 | TRBD1 | TRBV15 | . | 17 | CATSRDRQGAITGELFF | TGTGCCACCAGCAGAGACAGACAGGGGGCCATCACCGGGGAGCTGTTTTTT
TRBJ2-2 | . | TRBV5-5 | . | 15 | CASSSRGTLTGELFF | TGTGCCAGCAGCTCCAGGGGAACCCTCACCGGGGAGCTGTTTTTT
TRBJ2-7 | . | TRBV29-1 | . | 13 | CSVDYGGANEQYF | TGCAGCGTTGATTACGGAGGGGCCAACGAGCAGTACTTC
TRBJ2-1 | TRBD2 | TRBV18 | . | 14 | CASSPGLGSNEQFF | TGTGCCAGCTCACCGGGACTAGGATCCAATGAGCAGTTCTTC
TRBJ1-1 | TRBD1 | TRBV11-3 | . | 16 | CASSLGVDRVKAEAFF | TGTGCCAGCAGCTTAGGAGTGGACAGGGTTAAGGCTGAAGCTTTCTTT
TRBJ1-2 | . | TRBV5-4 | . | 16 | CASSLDPRAANYGYTF | TGTGCCAGCAGCTTGGATCCCCGTGCAGCTAACTACGGCTACACCTTC
TRBJ1-1 | TRBD1 | TRBV5-1 | . | 13 | CASSGQANTEAFF | TGCGCCAGCAGCGGACAGGCTAACACTGAAGCTTTCTTT
TRBJ2-4 | . | TRBV19 | once | 16 | CASSIGVGGPKNIQYF | TGTGCCAGTAGTATAGGTGTGGGGGGGCCCAAAAACATTCAGTACTTC
TRBJ1-2 | . | TRBV24-1 | . | 13 | CATSDFKGDGYTF | TGTGCCACCAGTGATTTTAAGGGGGACGGCTACACCTTC
TRBJ2-7 | TRBD1 | TRBV5-1 | . | 15 | CASSSRDREPYEQYF | TGCGCCAGCAGCTCCCGGGACAGGGAGCCCTACGAGCAGTACTTC
TRBJ1-1 | TRBD1 | TRBV19 | . | 17 | CASTTSPTGGPNTEAFF | TGTGCCAGTACTACGTCCCCGACAGGGGGGCCAAACACTGAAGCTTTCTTT
TRBJ1-1 | TRBD1 | TRBV5-4 | . | 16 | CASSFGTGALKPEAFF | TGTGCCAGCAGCTTCGGGACAGGGGCGTTGAAGCCTGAAGCTTTCTTT
TRBJ2-1 | . | TRBV5-1 | . | 15 | CASSLDGADYNEQFF | TGCGCCAGCAGCTTGGATGGAGCGGATTACAATGAGCAGTTCTTC
TRBJ2-7 | . | TRBV5-1 | many | 15 | CASSLSAGPPYEQYF | TGCGCCAGCAGCTTATCGGCAGGGCCCCCCTACGAGCAGTACTTC
TRBJ2-7 | . | TRBV28 | . | 15 | CASSFYQALGHEQYF | TGTGCCAGCAGTTTTTACCAGGCGTTGGGTCACGAGCAGTACTTC
TRBJ2-3 | . | TRBV24-1 | . | 17 | CATSDFAGKMRLDTQYF | TGTGCCACCAGTGATTTTGCAGGGAAGATGAGATTAGATACGCAGTATTTT
TRBJ1-6 | . | TRBV3-1/TRBV3-2 | . | 15 | CASNQGNSRNSPLHF | TGTGCCAGCAACCAAGGGAACAGTAGAAATTCACCCCTCCACTTT
TRBJ2-1 | . | TRBV6-4 | . | 12 | CASSDRSNEQFF | TGTGCCAGCAGTGACCGTAGCAATGAGCAGTTCTTC
TRBJ2-3 | TRBD2 | TRBV18 | . | 16 | CASSTRASGDTDTQYF | TGTGCCAGCTCGACCAGGGCCAGCGGGGACACAGATACGCAGTATTTT
TRBJ2-1 | . | TRBV11-3 | . | 16 | CASSSITSANYNEQFF | TGTGCCAGCAGCTCGATCACTAGTGCTAACTACAATGAGCAGTTCTTC
TRBJ1-5 | TRBD1 | TRBV5-5 | . | 14 | CASSFGQGDQPQHF | TGTGCCAGCAGCTTTGGACAGGGGGATCAGCCCCAGCATTTT
TRBJ2-1 | . | TRBV4-1 | . | 16 | CASSQDAPSSYNEQFF | TGCGCCAGCAGCCAAGATGCCCCTAGCTCCTACAATGAGCAGTTCTTC
TRBJ1-2 | . | TRBV5-1 | . | 9 | CASPNGYTF | TGCGCCAGCCCTAATGGCTACACCTTC
TRBJ2-3 | . | TRBV18 | . | 17 | CASSLLAGGSFTDTQYF | TGTGCCAGCTCGCTTTTGGCTGGGGGGAGCTTCACAGATACGCAGTATTTT
TRBJ1-6 | . | TRBV19 | . | 19 | CASSATGYRRSSYNSPLHF | TGTGCCAGTAGTGCTACAGGGTATAGGCGGAGCTCCTATAATTCACCCCTCCACTTT
TRBJ2-7 | TRBD2 | TRBV5-1 | . | 18 | CASSGTSGSPIPAYEQYF | TGCGCCAGCAGCGGGACTAGCGGGAGCCCAATCCCTGCCTACGAGCAGTACTTC
TRBJ2-3 | . | TRBV7-9 | . | 14 | CASSTWTVADTQYF | TGTGCCAGCAGCACGTGGACAGTGGCAGATACGCAGTATTTT
TRBJ2-5 | TRBD2 | TRBV30 | . | 15 | CAWGRLAGIRETQYF | TGTGCCTGGGGGAGACTAGCGGGGATCCGAGAGACCCAGTACTTC
TRBJ2-1 | TRBD1 | TRBV27 | . | 16 | CASTPRQGGLYNEQFF | TGTGCCAGCACCCCCCGACAGGGGGGGTTATACAATGAGCAGTTCTTC
TRBJ1-1 | . | TRBV12-3/TRBV12-4 | . | 13 | CASSRLLQVEAFF | TGTGCCAGCAGCCGTTTACTACAGGTAGAAGCTTTCTTT
TRBJ1-6 | . | TRBV30 | . | 17 | CAWRQDSYTTYNSPLHF | TGTGCCTGGAGGCAGGACTCTTACACAACCTATAATTCACCCCTCCACTTT
TRBJ1-2 | TRBD1 | TRBV5-6 | . | 14 | CASTRDRVNYGYTF | TGTGCCAGCACCCGGGACAGGGTTAACTATGGCTACACCTTC
TRBJ2-7 | TRBD2 | TRBV28 | . | 14 | CASTVLAGGYEQYF | TGTGCCAGCACCGTACTAGCGGGAGGGTACGAGCAGTACTTC
TRBJ1-2 | TRBD1 | TRBV5-4 | . | 14 | CASSADRGIGGYTF | TGTGCCAGCAGCGCCGACAGGGGCATTGGGGGCTACACCTTC
TRBJ2-4 | . | TRBV7-9 | . | 14 | CASSSSGYPDIQYF | TGTGCCAGCAGCTCCTCCGGGTACCCGGACATTCAGTACTTC
TRBJ2-5 | TRBD2 | TRBV20-1 | . | 16 | CSASIPSGSVRETQYF | TGCAGTGCTAGTATCCCTAGCGGGAGTGTGCGGGAGACCCAGTACTTC
TRBJ2-3 | . | TRBV15 | . | 13 | CATSRGTSDTQYF | TGTGCCACCAGCAGGGGCACCTCAGATACGCAGTATTTT
TRBJ1-2 | . | TRBV7-9 | . | 11 | CAKDLNYGYTF | TGTGCCAAGGACTTAAACTATGGCTACACCTTC
TRBJ1-4 | . | TRBV2 | . | 14 | CASLTGIANEKLFF | TGTGCCAGCCTCACAGGGATAGCTAATGAAAAACTGTTTTTT
TRBJ2-5 | . | TRBV6-2/TRBV6-3 | . | 16 | CASSYAAGRTQETQYF | TGTGCCAGCAGTTACGCCGCGGGCAGGACTCAAGAGACCCAGTACTTC
TRBJ2-7 | . | TRBV4-1 | . | 15 | CASSQDAASPYEQYF | TGCGCCAGCAGCCAAGATGCCGCTAGCCCCTACGAGCAGTACTTC
TRBJ2-3 | . | TRBV9 | . | 15 | CASSVEGHRTDTQYF | TGTGCCAGCAGCGTAGAAGGACACCGCACAGATACGCAGTATTTT
TRBJ1-2 | TRBD1 | TRBV11-3 | . | 14 | CASSPTGDSYGYTF | TGTGCCAGCAGCCCGACAGGGGATTCCTATGGCTACACCTTC
TRBJ2-1 | TRBD2 | TRBV3-1/TRBV3-2 | . | 14 | CASSQREGLYEQFF | TGTGCCAGCAGCCAACGGGAGGGCCTTTATGAGCAGTTCTTC
TRBJ2-2 | . | TRBV7-3 | . | 16 | CASSLKETLDSGELFF | TGTGCCAGCAGCTTAAAGGAGACTCTTGACTCCGGGGAGCTGTTTTTT
TRBJ1-3 | TRBD1 | TRBV30 | . | 16 | CAWRRLQGPAGNTIYF | TGTGCCTGGAGGAGATTACAGGGGCCGGCTGGAAACACCATATATTTT